The 12 T cell receptor beta chains below come from one sample, sequenced in a study of CD8 T cells in Susac syndrome. With random hexamers, 0.5 to 1 ug RNA was reverse transcribed. TCRdb fed the immunoSEQ multiplex PCR reads into MiXCR, producing one record per CDR3 protein. The sample holds approximately 190,000 distinct CDR3 sequences; about 95% are singletons and the top ten take around 0.16%. Sequencing was performed on CD8+ T cells from PBMCs. All receptors derive from a human donor with Susac syndrome.

V is TRBV9 and J is TRBJ2-5; 7 positions agree with TRBD2. The J segment lost 3 bases and the V segment lost 4 bases, leaving 9 bases of the junction unmatched. The CDR3 totals 15 residues. The germline gives CDR1 SGDLS, CDR2 YYNGEE. The CDR3 region is CASSTARLAEETQYF. Here the CDR3 DNA reads TGTGCCAGCAGCACAGCCCGTCTAGCGGAAGAGACCCAGTACTTC. The variable domain in full, completed from reference TRBV9 and TRBJ2-5, reads DSGVTQTPKHLITATGQRVTLRCSPRSGDLSVYWYQQSLDQGLQFLIQYYNGEERAKGNILERFSAQQFPDLHSELNLSSLELGDSALYFCASSTARLAEETQYFGPGTRLLVL.

The chain joins TRBV6-1 to TRBJ1-1, with D hard to call. The CDR3 runs to 16 residues. Trimming cost V 1 base and J 3 bases, with 15 bases left between them. The germline V gene encodes CDR1 MNHNS and CDR2 SASEGT. CDR3 DNA sequence: TGTGCCAGCAGTGAAGATGGGAACAGTCTTTACACTGAAGCTTTCTTT. This codes for CASSEDGNSLYTEAFF.

The rearrangement uses TRBV5-4 and TRBJ2-3; D is unresolved. Germline V CDR1 and CDR2: SGHNT, YYREEE (reference sequence). The germline V and J ends were trimmed by 0 bases and 3 bases, with 8 bases remaining between them. The CDR3 spans 14 residues. CDR3 residues: CASSLEGPTDTQYF. The DNA of the CDR3 is TGTGCCAGCAGCTTGGAAGGCCCTACAGATACGCAGTATTTT.

The rearrangement links TRBV24-1 to TRBJ2-1, with no clear D. The CDR3 has 15 residues. The V end lost 3 bases, the J end lost 3 bases, and 11 bases lay between the germline ends. The V gene's germline CDR1 is KGHDR and CDR2 SFDVKD. Written as DNA, the CDR3 is TGTGCCACCAGTGATACGGCAGCTATCTACAATGAGCAGTTCTTC. Translating it yields CATSDTAAIYNEQFF.

The J gene is TRBJ2-2, the V gene TRBV3-1; 11 bases agree with TRBD1. Germline V CDR1 and CDR2: LGHDT, YNNKEL (reference sequence). The CDR3 is 14 amino acids. V lost 4 bases to trimming and J lost 6 bases; unmatched junction nucleotides: 1. CDR3 sequence: CASSRTGGSGELFF. CDR3 in DNA: TGTGCCAGCAGCCGGACAGGGGGCTCCGGGGAGCTGTTTTTT.

This sequence joins TRBV5-4 and TRBJ2-2, with 8 bases fitting TRBD1. The junction had 6 bases not matched to a gene; V was cut back by 4 bases and J by 4 bases. CDR3 length: 15 residues. Germline V gene sequence: CDR1 SGHNT, CDR2 YYREEE (reference sequence). CDR3 residues: CASSQGQGTTGELFF. In DNA, the CDR3 is TGTGCCAGCAGCCAAGGACAGGGAACCACCGGGGAGCTGTTTTTT.

The chain joins TRBV5-5 to TRBJ2-7; 9 bases line up with TRBD2. The CDR3 totals 16 residues. Germline CDR1 reads SGHKS; CDR2 reads YYEKEE (reference sequence). V dropped 0 bases and J dropped 5; count of bases not matched to a gene: 9. In nucleotides, the CDR3 is TGTGCCAGCAGCTTGGTTGGTAGCGGGAGAATCAACGAGCAGTACTTC. Translated, it gives CASSLVGSGRINEQYF. The complete variable domain, with remaining parts taken from reference TRBV5-5 and TRBJ2-7, reads DAGVTQSPTHLIKTRGQQVTLRCSPISGHKSVSWYQQVLGQGPQFIFQYYEKEERGRGNFPDRFSARQFPNYSSELNVNALLLGDSALYLCASSLVGSGRINEQYFGPGTRLTVT.

This sequence joins TRBV19 and TRBJ2-6; TRBD1 aligns across 9 bases. The CDR3 sequence is 18 residues long. Trimming took 6 bases from V and 0 from J; bases not matched to a gene: 9. Germline CDR1 and CDR2: LNHDA and SQIVND (reference sequence). For the CDR3, the DNA is TGTGCCAGTAGGAACCGGGACAGGGCAGTCTCTGGGGCCAACGTCCTGACTTTC. Translation gives CASRNRDRAVSGANVLTF.

The chain carries TRBV5-1 and TRBJ2-4; 9 nucleotides agree with TRBD1. Trimming at V came to 3 bases and at J to 6 bases, leaving 13 bases not matched to a gene. The CDR3 is 17 residues long. CDR1 is SGHRS, CDR2 YFSETQ, per germline. CDR3 amino acids: CASSSTPQGAGGNIQYF. CDR3 bases: TGCGCCAGCAGCTCCACCCCACAGGGGGCTGGTGGAAACATTCAGTACTTC.

J is TRBJ2-3 and V is TRBV13, with 7 bases identical to TRBD2. J gave up 4 bases and V 2 bases, and 9 bases lay outside the gene matches. Germline CDR1 is PRHDT and CDR2 is FYEKMQ (reference sequence). The CDR3 runs 16 residues. CDR3 in amino acids: CASSLLGRGISDTQYF. The CDR3 region has the DNA TGTGCCAGCAGCTTACTGGGGCGGGGGATCTCAGATACGCAGTATTTT.

The chain carries TRBV5-1 and TRBJ2-1, with 9 bases aligning to TRBD2. The CDR3 totals 16 residues. With 0 bases clipped from V and 3 bases from J, the junction kept 4 bases outside the gene matches. CDR1 and CDR2 from the germline V gene are SGHRS and YFSETQ. CDR3 DNA sequence: TGCGCCAGCAGCTTGGTTGCTAGCGGGGTCTACAATGAGCAGTTCTTC. Its translation is CASSLVASGVYNEQFF. The variable domain in full, with the rest retrieved from reference TRBV5-1 and TRBJ2-1, is KAGVTQTPRYLIKTRGQQVTLSCSPISGHRSVSWYQQTPGQGLQFLFEYFSETQRNKGNFPGRFSGRQFSNSRSEMNVSTLELGDSALYLCASSLVASGVYNEQFFGPGTRLTVL.

The chain couples TRBV16 to TRBJ2-7, with 7 positions matching TRBD1. V lost 0 bases to trimming and J lost 3 bases; unmatched junction nucleotides: 5. This CDR3 contains 15 residues. Germline V gives CDR1 KGHSY, CDR2 FQNENV. CDR3 nucleotides: TGTGCCAGCAGCCAATCCTTGGCAGGGGGCTACGAGCAGTACTTC. Translated: CASSQSLAGGYEQYF.